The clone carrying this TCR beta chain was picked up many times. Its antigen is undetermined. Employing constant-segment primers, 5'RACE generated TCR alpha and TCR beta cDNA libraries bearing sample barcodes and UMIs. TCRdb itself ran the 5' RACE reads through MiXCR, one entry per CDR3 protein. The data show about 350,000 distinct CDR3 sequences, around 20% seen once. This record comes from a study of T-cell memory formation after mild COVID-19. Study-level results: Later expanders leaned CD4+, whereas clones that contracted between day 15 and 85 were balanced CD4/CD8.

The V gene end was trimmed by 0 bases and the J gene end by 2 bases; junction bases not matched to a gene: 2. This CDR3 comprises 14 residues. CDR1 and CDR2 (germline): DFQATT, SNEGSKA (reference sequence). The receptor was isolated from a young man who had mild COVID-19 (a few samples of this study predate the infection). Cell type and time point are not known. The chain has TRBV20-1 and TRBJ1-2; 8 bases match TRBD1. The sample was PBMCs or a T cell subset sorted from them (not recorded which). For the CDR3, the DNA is TGCAGTGCTAGAGATCCAGGGGGCAACTATGGCTACACCTTC. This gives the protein CSARDPGGNYGYTF.